This TCR beta chain emerged from a study of technical replicates of blood from a few donors. Some clones are missing from TCRdb's copy, which holds only in-frame ones; the method was immunoSEQ multiplex PCR. The sample includes 45,000 to 50,000 clones, roughly 92% of them seen just once. V was cut by 3 bases and J by 10 bases, with 15 bases left in between. The CDR3 totals 13 residues. Germline CDR1 and CDR2: MGHRA and YSYEKL. The V gene is TRBV4-1, the J gene TRBJ1-2; D is possibly TRBD1 (5 bases). The material sequenced was PBMCs. The sequence came from a human donor in good health. Some clones in this sample may be carry-over from other donors' samples. The CDR3: CASSQLGREDYTF. As DNA, the CDR3 is TGCGCCAGCAGCCAGTTGGGCAGGGAAGACTACACCTTC.